This TCR beta chain originates from a study of regulatory T cells in long-lasting Graves disease. The CDR3 extends over 14 amino acids. Trimming cost V 1 base and J 5 bases, with 12 bases left between them. Germline loops: CDR1 SGHRS, CDR2 YFSETQ. Time point of the sample: newly diagnosed GD, antithyroid drugs for less than 3 months. Making the TCR library involved RNA that had been extracted from PBMCs. Building the TCR beta libraries relied on iRepertoire HTBI primers, and CDR3 regions underwent Arm-PCR. TCRdb analysed the multiplex PCR reads with MiXCR anew, one entry per CDR3 protein. This sample has about 500,000 distinct CDR3 sequences, with about 16% found just once. This clonotype was picked up a small number of times. These sequences were also reported in another study, on T cells in Graves' hyperthyroidism and ophthalmopathy. That study adds: The patients, who ranged from 18 to 65 in age, presented with newly diagnosed hyperthyroidism lasting under 2 months. Diagnostic decisions used clinical symptoms, serum thyroxine and TRAb, thyroid ultrasound and orbital computed tomography. First-round RT-PCR of the TCR CDR3 relied on the HTBI primer set. Ophthalmopathy was told apart from stable hyperthyroidism by a 13 V-J model.

The J gene is TRBJ1-1, the V gene TRBV5-1; tentative D call: TRBD1 (6 bases). The receptor was isolated from a middle-aged man with Graves disease. This material consisted of peripheral blood mononuclear cells (PBMCs), taken at new diagnosis, from a patient treated with antithyroid drugs. CDR3 region: CASSLRGDWTEAFF. CDR3 sequence (DNA): TGCGCCAGCAGCTTGAGGGGGGATTGGACTGAAGCTTTCTTT.